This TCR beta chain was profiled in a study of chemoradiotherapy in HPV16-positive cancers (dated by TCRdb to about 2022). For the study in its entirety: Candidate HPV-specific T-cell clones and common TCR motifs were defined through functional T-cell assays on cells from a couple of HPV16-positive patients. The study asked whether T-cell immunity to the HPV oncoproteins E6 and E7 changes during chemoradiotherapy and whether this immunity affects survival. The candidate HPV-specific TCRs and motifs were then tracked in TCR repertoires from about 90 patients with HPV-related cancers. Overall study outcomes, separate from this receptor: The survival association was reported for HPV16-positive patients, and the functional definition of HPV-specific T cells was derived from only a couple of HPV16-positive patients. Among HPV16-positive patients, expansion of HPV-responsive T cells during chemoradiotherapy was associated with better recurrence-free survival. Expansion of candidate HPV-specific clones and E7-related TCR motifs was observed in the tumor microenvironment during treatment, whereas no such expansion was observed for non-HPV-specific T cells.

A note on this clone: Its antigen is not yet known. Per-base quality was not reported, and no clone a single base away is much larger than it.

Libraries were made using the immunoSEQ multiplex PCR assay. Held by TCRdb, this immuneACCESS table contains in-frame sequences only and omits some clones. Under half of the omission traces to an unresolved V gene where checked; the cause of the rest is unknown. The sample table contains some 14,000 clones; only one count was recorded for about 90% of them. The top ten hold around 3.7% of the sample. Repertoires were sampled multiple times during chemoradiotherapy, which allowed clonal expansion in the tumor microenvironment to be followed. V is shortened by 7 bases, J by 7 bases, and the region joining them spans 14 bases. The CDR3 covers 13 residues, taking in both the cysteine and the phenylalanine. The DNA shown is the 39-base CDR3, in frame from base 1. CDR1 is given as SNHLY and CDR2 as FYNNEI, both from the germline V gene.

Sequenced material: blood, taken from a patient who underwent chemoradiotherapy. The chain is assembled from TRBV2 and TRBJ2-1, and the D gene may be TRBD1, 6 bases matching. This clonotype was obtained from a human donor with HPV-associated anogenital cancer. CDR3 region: CASKPTGTNEQFF. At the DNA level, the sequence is TGTGCCAGCAAACCAACAGGGACGAATGAGCAGTTCTTC.